The 6 T cell receptor beta chains in this list originate from one sample, sequenced in a study of blood T cell repertoires in COVID-19. Method: immunoSEQ multiplex PCR; TCRdb's copy keeps in-frame clones and lacks some. This sample has 55,000 to 75,000 clones, with less than 75% found just once. Sequencing used peripheral blood. All receptors come from a man between 60 and 70 years old with acute or convalescent COVID-19.

The V and J genes are TRBV3-1 (or the pseudogene TRBV3-2) and TRBJ2-2; D uncertain. The CDR3 sequence is 14 residues long. The germline CDR1 and CDR2 sequences are LGHDT and YNNKEL (reference sequence). Trimming left V 3 bases short and J 1 base short, with 6 bases between. This CDR3 is CASSQALNTGELFF. The CDR3 DNA reads as TGTGCCAGCAGCCAGGCCCTGAACACCGGGGAGCTGTTTTTT.

The table lists this clone with a few counts. V and J are TRBV5-1 and TRBJ2-1; D is possibly TRBD1 (5 bases). Germline V CDR1 and CDR2: SGHRS, YFSETQ. Trimming shortened V by 8 bases and J by 0 bases, and 9 bases separated the two germline ends. The CDR3 is 13 amino acids. CDR3 loop: CASSRVSYNEQFF. In DNA form, the CDR3 reads TGCGCCAGTTCCAGGGTCTCCTACAATGAGCAGTTCTTC. Full variable domain (remainder filled in from reference TRBV5-1 and TRBJ2-1): KAGVTQTPRYLIKTRGQQVTLSCSPISGHRSVSWYQQTPGQGLQFLFEYFSETQRNKGNFPGRFSGRQFSNSRSEMNVSTLELGDSALYLCASSRVSYNEQFFGPGTRLTVL.

This clone has only a few counts. The chain links TRBV5-4 to TRBJ2-7; the D gene is possibly TRBD1 (5 bases). The CDR3 is 14 residues long. The germline V gene encodes CDR1 SGHNT and CDR2 YYREEE (reference sequence). V lost 0 bases and J lost 2, with 9 bases in between. Written as DNA, the CDR3 is TGTGCCAGCAGCTTGGAGCAGACAGCCTACGAGCAGTACTTC. This codes for CASSLEQTAYEQYF.

This clone has a handful of counts. The V and J genes are TRBV11-2 and TRBJ1-2; D gene ambiguous. Germline V gene lookup returns CDR1 SGHAT and CDR2 FQNNGV. The CDR3 length is 13 residues. The V end was cut by 5 bases, the J end by 8 bases, with 15 bases between. The CDR3 DNA reads TGTGCCAGCAGCCTGGGGAGGGTCAGGGGCTACACCTTC. Translated: CASSLGRVRGYTF.

A single count supports this clone. V usage is TRBV19 and J usage is TRBJ1-4; maybe TRBD1 (5 bases). The V gene's germline CDR1 is LNHDA and CDR2 SQIVND (reference sequence). V was pared by 6 bases and J by 9 bases, with 20 bases between. The CDR3 sequence is 15 residues long. CDR3 sequence (DNA): TGTGCCAGTAGCCGCCCAGGGTCGACGGAGAAAAAACTGTTTTTT. It yields the protein CASSRPGSTEKKLFF.

The chain joins TRBV9 to TRBJ1-1, with D tentatively TRBD1 (5 bases). V lost 6 bases to trimming and J lost 3 bases, with 18 bases between them. The germline gives CDR1 SGDLS, CDR2 YYNGEE. The CDR3 extends over 15 amino acids. CDR3 protein: CASTAGGADHTEAFF. The CDR3 nucleotides are TGTGCCAGCACCGCCGGCGGGGCCGACCACACTGAAGCTTTCTTT.